The T cell receptor (beta chain) under discussion was sequenced for a study of blood T cell repertoires in COVID-19. Study information: From the United States, Italy and Spain came samples of acute and convalescent COVID-19. In each case, the material was cDNA or gDNA derived from T cells, B-cell-depleted T cells, or PBMCs.

Original handling: By means of reference gene primer amplification, nucleated cell counts were estimated. Using immunoSEQ multiplex PCR, the repertoire was profiled, and TCRdb retains in-frame clones only, with some absent. Clonal size and the V and J genes are those of that table, whereas D and trimming came from the DNA. The sample shows 50,000 to 65,000 clones, 74% of them seen only once. Deletions cut 3 bases from V and 0 bases from J, with 18 bases between. There are 18 residues in the CDR3. CDR1 and CDR2 from the germline V gene are KGHSH and LQKENI. The sample comprised peripheral blood. The source of this sequence is a woman over 75 with acute or convalescent COVID-19. This rearrangement joins TRBV18 to TRBJ1-3; D gene unclear. The CDR3 DNA reads TGTGCCAGCTCACCCTTTACTCCGGGTCTTCTCTCTGGAAACACCATATATTTT. Translating gives CASSPFTPGLLSGNTIYF. The full variable domain, rest sourced from reference TRBV18 and TRBJ1-3, is NAGVMQNPRHLVRRRGQEARLRCSPMKGHSHVYWYRQLPEEGLKFMVYLQKENIIDESGMPKERFSAEFPKEGPSILRIQQVVRGDSAAYFCASSPFTPGLLSGNTIYFGEGSWLTVV.